This T cell receptor beta chain derives from a study of CD8 T cells in Susac syndrome. RNA, at about 0.5 to 1 ug, was reverse transcribed with random hexamers. Coverage of TCR beta CDR3 amplification by immunoSEQ multiplex PCR extended to 54 Vbeta and 13 Jbeta. TCRdb passed the immunoSEQ multiplex PCR reads through MiXCR, listing each CDR3 protein once. The repertoire includes some 130,000 distinct CDR3 sequences, over 75% of them detected once, and 0.5% to 0.65% sits in the top ten. Germline CDR1 reads SNHLY; CDR2 reads FYNNEI. This CDR3 contains 17 residues. Trimming took 10 bases from V and 0 from J; bases not matched to a gene: 9. Sequencing of TCR beta was performed on blood CD8+ T cells and on blood CD4+ T cells.

Source material: CD8+ T cells from PBMCs. The chain uses TRBV2 and TRBJ2-2, with TRBD2 identical over 12 bases. This receptor was identified in a human donor with multiple sclerosis. DNA for the CDR3: TGTGCCACTCGGGAACTAGCGGGAGGTCCGAACACCGGGGAGCTGTTTTTT. This encodes CATRELAGGPNTGELFF. Full variable domain (rest looked up from reference TRBV2 and TRBJ2-2): EPEVTQTPSHQVTQMGQEVILRCVPISNHLYFYWYRQILGQKVEFLVSFYNNEISEKSEIFDDQFSVERPDGSNFTLKIRSTKLEDSAMYFCATRELAGGPNTGELFFGEGSRLTVL.